This TCR beta chain was sequenced during a study of CD8+ T cells in alopecia areata. Once RNA had been extracted, it was reverse transcribed into cDNA to act as the sequencing template. Profiling relied on immunoSEQ multiplex PCR, and the TCRdb table lists in-frame clones only, not all of them. The table lists about 200,000 clones, approximately 61% of them singletons. The sequence was obtained from a human donor with alopecia areata. Here the sequenced sample was CD4+ T cells sorted from blood, taken at week 0.

As DNA, the CDR3 is TGTGCCAGCAGCCAACAGGTGAACACTGAAGCTTTCTTT. It specifies CASSQQVNTEAFF. This chain uses TRBV6-1 with TRBJ1-1; possible D gene TRBD1, 5 bases. The germline CDR1 and CDR2 sequences are MNHNS and SASEGT. There are 13 residues in the CDR3. With 6 bases removed from V and 0 bases from J, the gap between germline ends came to 8 bases.